The clone carrying this TCR beta chain has ten or more counts. Antigen unknown. Unique molecular identifiers were attached to individual cDNA molecules. TCRdb processed the 5' RACE reads anew with MiXCR; each CDR3 protein has one entry. The sample includes over 20,000 distinct CDR3 sequences, approximately 4.8% of them seen just once. CDR3 length equals 16 residues. Germline-derived CDR1 and CDR2 are LGHNA and YSLEER. With 0 bases clipped from V and 3 bases from J, the junction kept 4 bases outside the gene matches. The data belong to a study of early T cells in non-severe SARS-CoV-2 infection. Study at large: Whole-blood bulk RNA, unsorted, was sequenced, and chains were unpaired. Study-level findings and limits: The matching step, a VDJdb search, favored anti-spike CD8 responses and missed private and CD4 specificities.

The sequence was collected from an adult who was a healthcare worker with PCR-confirmed SARS-CoV-2 infection or an uninfected control (not recorded which). The sample consisted of whole blood. V and J are TRBV4-3 and TRBJ1-3; 8 nucleotides line up with TRBD1. DNA of the CDR3: TGCGCCAGCAGCCAAGATGAAGGACAGGGTGGAAACACCATATATTTT. Its translation: CASSQDEGQGGNTIYF.